This TCR beta chain appears in the sequencing data of a study of blood T cells in healthy people across ages. This CDR3 has 13 residues. CDR1 is SQVTM, CDR2 ANQGSEA, per germline. The V end was cut by 4 bases, the J end by 6 bases, with 13 bases between. Together with a sample-barcoded 5' primer, a J-beta primer mix was included in a second PCR lasting about 7 to 12 cycles. Per sample, CDR3-containing paired-end reads numbered at least 2.5 million. TCRdb used MiXCR to reprocess the 5' RACE reads, holding one entry per CDR3 protein. This repertoire shows about a million distinct CDR3 sequences, 45% to 60% found once; its top ten account for about a fifth. Extracted total RNA amounted to at least 6 micrograms for each sample.

What was sequenced was blood. The chain joins TRBV29-1 to TRBJ2-1, with D perhaps TRBD2 (7 bases). The receptor's source is a woman aged 55 to 70 in good health. This CDR3 reads CSVAWRGGNEQFF. CDR3 in DNA: TGCAGCGTTGCCTGGAGGGGGGGCAATGAGCAGTTCTTC.